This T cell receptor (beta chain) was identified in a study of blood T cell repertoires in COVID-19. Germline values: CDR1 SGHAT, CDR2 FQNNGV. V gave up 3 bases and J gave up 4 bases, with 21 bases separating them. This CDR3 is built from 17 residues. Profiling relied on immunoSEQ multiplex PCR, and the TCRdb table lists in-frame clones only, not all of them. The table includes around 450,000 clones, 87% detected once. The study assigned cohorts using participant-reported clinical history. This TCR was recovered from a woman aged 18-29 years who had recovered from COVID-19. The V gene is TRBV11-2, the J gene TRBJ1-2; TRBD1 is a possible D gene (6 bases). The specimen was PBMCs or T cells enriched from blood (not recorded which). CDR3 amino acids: CASSFESSGEGSYGYTF. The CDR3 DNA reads TGTGCCAGCAGCTTCGAGTCCTCAGGGGAGGGGAGCTATGGCTACACCTTC.